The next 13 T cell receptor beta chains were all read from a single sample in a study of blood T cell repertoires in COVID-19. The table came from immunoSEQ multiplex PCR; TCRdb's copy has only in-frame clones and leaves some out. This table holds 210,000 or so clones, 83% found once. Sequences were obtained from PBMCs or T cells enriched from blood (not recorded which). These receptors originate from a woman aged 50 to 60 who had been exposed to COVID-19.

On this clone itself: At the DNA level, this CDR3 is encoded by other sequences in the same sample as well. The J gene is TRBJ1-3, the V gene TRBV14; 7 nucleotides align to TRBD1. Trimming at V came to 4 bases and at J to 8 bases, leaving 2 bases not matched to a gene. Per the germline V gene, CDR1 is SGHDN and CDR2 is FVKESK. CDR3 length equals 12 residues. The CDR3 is CASSPGGYTIYF. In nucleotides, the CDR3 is TGTGCCAGCAGCCCAGGGGGTTACACCATATATTTT.

The CDR3 sequence is CASSLDLGTEEETQYF. CDR3 sequence (DNA): TGTGCCAGCAGCTTAGACTTGGGGACAGAGGAAGAGACCCAGTACTTC. The chain recombines TRBV11-2 with TRBJ2-5; TRBD1 aligns across 7 bases. CDR1 is SGHAT and CDR2 is FQNNGV in the germline V gene. The ends lost 0 bases at V and 3 bases at J; junction bases unmatched: 7. The CDR3 sequence is 16 residues long.

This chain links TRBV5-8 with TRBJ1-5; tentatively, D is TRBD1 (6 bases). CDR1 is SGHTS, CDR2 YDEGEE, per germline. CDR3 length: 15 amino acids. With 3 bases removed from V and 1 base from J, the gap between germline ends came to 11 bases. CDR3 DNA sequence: TGTGCCAGCAGCTCGAGGGGGGGAAGCAATCAGCCCCAGCATTTT. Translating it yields CASSSRGGSNQPQHF.

CDR3 loop: CASSLAQGSAYGYTF. CDR3 DNA sequence: TGTGCCAGCAGCTTAGCGCAGGGGAGTGCCTATGGCTACACCTTC. The V call is TRBV7-2, the J call TRBJ1-2, with a possible D match to TRBD1 (6 bases). Trimming pared 0 bases from V and 4 bases from J, leaving 12 bases between. The CDR3 extends over 15 amino acids. Germline V CDR1 and CDR2: SGHTA, FQGNSA.

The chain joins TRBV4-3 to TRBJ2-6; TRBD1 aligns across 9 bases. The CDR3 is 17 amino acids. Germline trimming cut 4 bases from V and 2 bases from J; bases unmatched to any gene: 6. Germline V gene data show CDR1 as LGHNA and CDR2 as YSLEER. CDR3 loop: CASSRRTGAAGANVLTF. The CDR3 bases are TGCGCCAGCAGCCGACGGACAGGGGCTGCTGGGGCCAACGTCCTGACTTTC.

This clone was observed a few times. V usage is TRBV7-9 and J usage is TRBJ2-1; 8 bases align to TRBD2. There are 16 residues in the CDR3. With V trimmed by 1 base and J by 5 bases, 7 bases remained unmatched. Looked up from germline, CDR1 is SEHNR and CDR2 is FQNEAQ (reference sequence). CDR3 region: CASSLDVAGRNNEQFF. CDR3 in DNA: TGTGCCAGCAGCTTAGACGTAGCGGGGCGCAACAATGAGCAGTTCTTC.

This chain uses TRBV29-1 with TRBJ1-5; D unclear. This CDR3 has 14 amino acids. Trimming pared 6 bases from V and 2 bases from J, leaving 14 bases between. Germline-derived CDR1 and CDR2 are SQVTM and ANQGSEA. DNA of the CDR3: TGCAGCGTCAGAGAGACACTCGGCAATCAGCCCCAGCATTTT. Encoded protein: CSVRETLGNQPQHF.

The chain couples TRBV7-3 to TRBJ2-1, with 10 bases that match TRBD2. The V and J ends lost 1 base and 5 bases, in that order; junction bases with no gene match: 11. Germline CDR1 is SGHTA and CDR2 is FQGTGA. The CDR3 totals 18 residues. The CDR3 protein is CASSLKGSAGGPHNEQFF. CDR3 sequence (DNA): TGTGCCAGCAGCTTAAAGGGTTCAGCGGGGGGGCCACACAATGAGCAGTTCTTC. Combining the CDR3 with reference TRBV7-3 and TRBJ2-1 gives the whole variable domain GAGVSQTPSNKVTEKGKYVELRCDPISGHTALYWYRQSLGQGPEFLIYFQGTGAADDSGLPNDRFFAVRPEGSVSTLKIQRTERGDSAVYLCASSLKGSAGGPHNEQFFGPGTRLTVL.

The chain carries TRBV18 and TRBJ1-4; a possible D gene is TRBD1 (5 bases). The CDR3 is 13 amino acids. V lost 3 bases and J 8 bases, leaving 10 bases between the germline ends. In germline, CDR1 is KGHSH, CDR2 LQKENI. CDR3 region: CASSPGGGEKLFF. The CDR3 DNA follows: TGTGCCAGCTCACCGGGGGGTGGAGAAAAACTGTTTTTT.

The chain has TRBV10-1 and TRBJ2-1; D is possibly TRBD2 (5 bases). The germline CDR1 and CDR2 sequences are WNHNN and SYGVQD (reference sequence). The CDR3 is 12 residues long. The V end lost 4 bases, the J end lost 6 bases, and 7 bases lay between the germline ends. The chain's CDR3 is CASSGTRNEQFF. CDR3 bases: TGCGCCAGCAGTGGGACTCGCAATGAGCAGTTCTTC.

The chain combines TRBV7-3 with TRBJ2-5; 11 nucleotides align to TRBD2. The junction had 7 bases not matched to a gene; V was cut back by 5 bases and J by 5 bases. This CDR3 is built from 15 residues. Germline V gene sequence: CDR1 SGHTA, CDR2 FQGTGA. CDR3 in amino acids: CASSPSGGRGETQYF. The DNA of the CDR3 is TGTGCCAGCAGCCCTAGCGGGGGGCGTGGTGAGACCCAGTACTTC.

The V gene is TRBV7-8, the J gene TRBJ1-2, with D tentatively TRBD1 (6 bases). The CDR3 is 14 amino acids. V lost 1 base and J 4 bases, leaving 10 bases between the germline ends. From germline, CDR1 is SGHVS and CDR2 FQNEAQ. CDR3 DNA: TGTGCCAGCAGCTTAGACAGGGTCCCCTATGGCTACACCTTC. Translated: CASSLDRVPYGYTF.

The CDR3 DNA reads TGTGCCAGCCACCGGGACACACAAGGAAACACCATATATTTT. The encoded protein is CASHRDTQGNTIYF. The chain recombines TRBV2 with TRBJ1-3; tentative D call: TRBD1 (6 bases). Germline CDR1 is SNHLY and CDR2 is FYNNEI. Trimming pared 8 bases from V and 4 bases from J, leaving 15 bases between. This CDR3 is 14 amino acids long. Looking up the rest from reference TRBV2 and TRBJ1-3 gives the full variable domain: EPEVTQTPSHQVTQMGQEVILRCVPISNHLYFYWYRQILGQKVEFLVSFYNNEISEKSEIFDDQFSVERPDGSNFTLKIRSTKLEDSAMYFCASHRDTQGNTIYFGEGSWLTVV.